The clone carrying this TCR beta chain was detected a few times. The library was built for alpha chains, so this beta chain is an off-target read and its size means little. The sample comes from a study of spatial heterogeneity in lung cancer. Background on the study: Alpha-chain detections were consistently fewer than beta-chain detections among the sequences. An average of more than ten raw reads was observed per unique TCR and UMI combination.

Time point noted: sample taken at primary tumor resection. Material for sequencing was whole RNA from tumor, nontumor lung or frozen PBMC, left unsorted. The donors, around 72 patients with untreated early-stage non-small cell lung cancer, provided the samples. A distinct unique molecular identifier was carried by each TCR cDNA molecule. TCRdb re-analysed the 5' RACE reads in MiXCR, keeping a single row per CDR3 protein. The data show 9,500 to 15,000 distinct CDR3 sequences, approximately 6.2% seen once. The CDR3 is 13 residues long. V was clipped by 2 bases and J by 7 bases, with 11 bases between them. Germline V gives CDR1 SGHAT, CDR2 FQNNGV.

This clonotype originated in a male donor with early-stage non-small cell lung cancer. The V gene is TRBV11-2, the J gene TRBJ1-1; D gene ambiguous. The sample was normal lung tissue next to the tumor, taken at surgery. CDR3 region: CASSLTRTVEAFF. CDR3 nucleotides: TGTGCCAGCAGCTTAACTCGAACAGTTGAAGCTTTCTTT.